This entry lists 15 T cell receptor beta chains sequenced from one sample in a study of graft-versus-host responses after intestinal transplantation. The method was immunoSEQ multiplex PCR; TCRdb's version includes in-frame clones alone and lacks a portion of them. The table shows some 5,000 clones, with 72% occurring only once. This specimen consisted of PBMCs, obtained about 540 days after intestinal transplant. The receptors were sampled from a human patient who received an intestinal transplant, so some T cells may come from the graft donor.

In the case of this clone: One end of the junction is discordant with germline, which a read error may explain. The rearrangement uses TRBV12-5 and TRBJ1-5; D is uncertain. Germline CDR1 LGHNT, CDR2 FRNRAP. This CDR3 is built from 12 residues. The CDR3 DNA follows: TGTGCTAGTGGCCTTGGTGGATCAGCCCCAGCATTT. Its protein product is CASGLGGSAPAF.

CDR3 in amino acids: CASSQDGTGGYNEQFF. In nucleotides, the CDR3 is TGCGCCAGCAGCCAAGATGGGACAGGGGGCTACAATGAGCAGTTCTTC. The chain uses TRBV4-3 and TRBJ2-1, with TRBD1 matching 11 bases. With 0 bases clipped from V and 3 bases from J, the junction kept 1 base outside the gene matches. This CDR3 is 16 amino acids long. Germline lookup yields CDR1 LGHNA and CDR2 YSLEER.

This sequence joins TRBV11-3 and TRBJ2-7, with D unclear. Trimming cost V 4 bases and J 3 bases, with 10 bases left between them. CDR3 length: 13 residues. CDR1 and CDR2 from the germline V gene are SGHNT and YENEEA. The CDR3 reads CASSSERLYEQYF. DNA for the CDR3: TGTGCCAGCAGCTCCGAAAGGCTCTACGAGCAGTACTTC.

CDR3 in DNA: TGCGCCAGCAGCCAAGAACAGGGTTTCACTGGAAACACCATATATTTT. It encodes CASSQEQGFTGNTIYF. V gene TRBV4-1 combines with J gene TRBJ1-3, with a possible D match to TRBD1 (6 bases). V lost 0 bases, J lost 2 bases, and 11 bases lay in between. The CDR3 loop spans 16 amino acids. Germline loops: CDR1 MGHRA, CDR2 YSYEKL.

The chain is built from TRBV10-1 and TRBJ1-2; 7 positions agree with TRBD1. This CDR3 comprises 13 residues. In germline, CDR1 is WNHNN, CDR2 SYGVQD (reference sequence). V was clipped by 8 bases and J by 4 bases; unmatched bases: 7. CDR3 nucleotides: TGCGCCAGCGAACAGGGGCCAGCCTATGGCTACACCTTC. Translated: CASEQGPAYGYTF.

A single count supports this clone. The CDR3 DNA reads TGCGCCAGCAGCCAAGAGGCAGGGGGCTCCTACAATGAGCAGTTCTTC. Translation: CASSQEAGGSYNEQFF. The chain is built from TRBV4-3 and TRBJ2-1; 7 bases line up with TRBD1. Germline CDR1 LGHNA, CDR2 YSLEER. There are 16 residues in the CDR3. With 0 bases clipped from V and 0 bases from J, the junction kept 2 bases outside the gene matches.

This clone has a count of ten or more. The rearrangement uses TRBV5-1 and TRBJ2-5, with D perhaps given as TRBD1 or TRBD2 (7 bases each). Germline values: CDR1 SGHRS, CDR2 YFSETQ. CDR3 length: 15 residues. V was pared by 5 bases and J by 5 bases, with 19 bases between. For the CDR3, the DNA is TGCGCCAGCAGAAAGGGGGGAGGGGGCGTCGAGACCCAGTACTTC. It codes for CASRKGGGGVETQYF.

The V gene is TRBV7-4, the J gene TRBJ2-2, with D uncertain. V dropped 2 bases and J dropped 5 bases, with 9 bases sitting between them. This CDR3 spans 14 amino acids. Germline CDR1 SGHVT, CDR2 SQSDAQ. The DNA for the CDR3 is TGTGCCAGCAGCTTAAATCAAGGGACCGGGGAGCTGTTTTTT. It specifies CASSLNQGTGELFF.

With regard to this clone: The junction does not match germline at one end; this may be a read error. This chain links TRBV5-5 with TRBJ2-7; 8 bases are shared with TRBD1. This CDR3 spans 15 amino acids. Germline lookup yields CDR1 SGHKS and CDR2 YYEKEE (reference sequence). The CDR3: CASSQMGQATHEQYF. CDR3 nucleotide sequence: TGCGCCAGCAGCCAAATGGGACAGGCTACCCACGAGCAGTACTTC.

CDR3 sequence (DNA): TGTGCCAGCAGTTATATGGAGACAGATACGCAGTATTTT. Amino acids: CASSYMETDTQYF. The rearrangement links TRBV6-6 to TRBJ2-3, with unresolved D. In germline, CDR1 is MNHNY, CDR2 SVGAGI (reference sequence). The CDR3 spans 13 residues. V was trimmed by 3 bases and J by 3 bases, leaving 7 bases between them.

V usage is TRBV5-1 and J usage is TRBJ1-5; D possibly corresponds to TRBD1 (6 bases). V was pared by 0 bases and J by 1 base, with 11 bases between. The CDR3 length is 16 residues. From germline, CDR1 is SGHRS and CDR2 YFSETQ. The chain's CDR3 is CASSLGGGGSNQPQHF. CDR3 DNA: TGCGCCAGCAGCTTGGGGGGGGGCGGCAGCAATCAGCCCCAGCATTTT.

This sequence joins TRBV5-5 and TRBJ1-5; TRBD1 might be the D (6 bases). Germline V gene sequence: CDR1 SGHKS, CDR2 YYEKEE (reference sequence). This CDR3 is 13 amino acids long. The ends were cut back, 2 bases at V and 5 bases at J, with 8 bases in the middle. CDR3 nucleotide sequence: TGTGCCAGCAGCTTCCCAGGGGATCAGCCCCAGCATTTT. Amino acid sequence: CASSFPGDQPQHF.

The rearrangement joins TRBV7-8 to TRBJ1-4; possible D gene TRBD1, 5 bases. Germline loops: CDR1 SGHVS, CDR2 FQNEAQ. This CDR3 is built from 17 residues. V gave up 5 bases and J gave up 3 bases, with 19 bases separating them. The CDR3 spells CASSLLWLGPSNEKLFF. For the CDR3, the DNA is TGTGCCAGCAGCCTCCTGTGGTTGGGGCCGTCTAATGAAAAACTGTTTTTT.

CDR3 amino acids: CASSYWQGAEVGYTF. The CDR3 coding sequence is TGTGCCAGCAGTTATTGGCAGGGGGCTGAAGTTGGCTACACCTTC. The chain has TRBV6-5 and TRBJ1-2; 8 bases match TRBD1. The J segment lost 7 bases and the V segment lost 3 bases, leaving 10 bases of the junction unmatched. Germline V CDR1 and CDR2: MNHEY, SVGAGI. The CDR3 sequence is 15 residues long.

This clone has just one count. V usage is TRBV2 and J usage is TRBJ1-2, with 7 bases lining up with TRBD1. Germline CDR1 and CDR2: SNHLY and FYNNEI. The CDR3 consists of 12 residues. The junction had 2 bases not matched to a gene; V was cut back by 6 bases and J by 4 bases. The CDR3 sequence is CASRGTAYGYTF. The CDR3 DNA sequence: TGTGCCAGCAGAGGGACAGCCTATGGCTACACCTTC.